The 22 T cell receptor beta chains below all came from one sample that was sequenced in a study of cytomegalovirus exposure and HLA in healthy donors. Primers included in the PCR were 60 Vbeta and 13 Jbeta primers. Generated by immunoSEQ multiplex PCR, the TCRdb table keeps only in-frame clones and is missing some. This sample has 77,000 or so clones, with about four fifths found just once. Sequenced input: PBMCs. The receptors were sampled from a man in his forties in good health and CMV-seronegative.

The chain uses TRBV19 and TRBJ2-7, with 13 bases lining up with TRBD2. Germline CDR1 reads LNHDA; CDR2 reads SQIVND (reference sequence). V was clipped by 3 bases and J by 5 bases; unmatched bases: 1. The CDR3 is 14 residues long. The chain's CDR3 is CASSMGLAGNEQYF. The CDR3 region has the DNA TGTGCCAGTAGTATGGGACTAGCGGGGAACGAGCAGTACTTC.

To note about this clone: At one boundary the junction diverges from the germline segment, which might be a read error. The identical CDR3 is also encoded by other nucleotide sequences in the sample. The CDR3, as DNA: TGTGCCAGCAGTTTAACCGGGACAGGGTATCCCTACGAGCAGTACTTT. It specifies CASSLTGTGYPYEQYF. The chain carries TRBV28 and TRBJ2-7; 9 nucleotides align to TRBD1. The CDR3 contains 16 residues. Germline V gene lookup returns CDR1 MDHEN and CDR2 SYDVKM.

In this sample, this clone turned up a few times. This chain uses TRBV9 with TRBJ2-5; D not certain. CDR1 SGDLS and CDR2 YYNGEE come from the germline V gene. The CDR3 has 14 residues. V lost 7 bases to trimming and J lost 2 bases, with 15 bases between them. CDR3 in amino acids: CASSSSGLQETQYF. CDR3 bases: TGTGCCAGCTCCTCCTCAGGCTTACAAGAGACCCAGTACTTC. The whole variable domain, remainder taken from reference TRBV9 and TRBJ2-5, is DSGVTQTPKHLITATGQRVTLRCSPRSGDLSVYWYQQSLDQGLQFLIQYYNGEERAKGNILERFSAQQFPDLHSELNLSSLELGDSALYFCASSSSGLQETQYFGPGTRLLVL.

The V and J genes are TRBV4-1 and TRBJ2-3; D may be TRBD1 (6 bases). The length of the CDR3 is 16 residues. Trimming left V 0 bases short and J 4 bases short, with 14 bases between. Looked up from germline, CDR1 is MGHRA and CDR2 is YSYEKL. The CDR3 region has the DNA TGCGCCAGCAGCCAAGAACCAGGGGCATGGTCAGATACGCAGTATTTT. Protein sequence: CASSQEPGAWSDTQYF.

This clone was observed a few times. The rearrangement uses TRBV7-9 and TRBJ2-5, with 10 bases aligning to TRBD2. The CDR3 covers 15 residues. Germline-derived CDR1 and CDR2 are SEHNR and FQNEAQ (reference sequence). V was pared by 2 bases and J by 5 bases, with 5 bases of the junction left unmatched. CDR3 amino acids: CASSLSGRAGETQYF. For the CDR3, the DNA is TGTGCCAGCAGCTTAAGCGGGAGGGCCGGGGAGACCCAGTACTTC.

V usage is TRBV7-2 and J usage is TRBJ1-3; D remains ambiguous. Trimming took 6 bases from V and 2 from J, leaving 11 bases between them. CDR3 length equals 14 residues. CDR1 SGHTA and CDR2 FQGNSA come from the germline V gene. Here the CDR3 reads CASRNLDPGNTIYF. The CDR3 DNA reads as TGTGCCAGCAGGAACCTAGACCCTGGAAACACCATATATTTT.

This chain joins TRBV19 and TRBJ1-1; no reliable D call. This CDR3 has 13 amino acids. V was shortened by 2 bases and J by 3 bases, with 7 bases between the two germline ends. The germline CDR1 and CDR2 sequences are LNHDA and SQIVND (reference sequence). CDR3 DNA sequence: TGTGCCAGTAGTATAAGGAGGGACACTGAAGCTTTCTTT. It codes for CASSIRRDTEAFF.

This sequence joins TRBV7-2 and TRBJ2-7; D call uncertain. Trimming stripped 8 bases from V and 4 bases from J, with 15 bases between. The CDR3 covers 13 residues. The germline V gene has CDR1 SGHTA and CDR2 FQGNSA. The CDR3 region is CASAKADVYEQYF. Here the CDR3 DNA reads TGTGCCAGCGCCAAGGCGGATGTTTACGAGCAGTACTTC.

V and J are TRBV9 and TRBJ2-1; 10 bases are a match to TRBD2. The CDR3 has 14 residues. The V gene end was trimmed by 1 base and the J gene end by 8 bases; junction bases not matched to a gene: 3. From germline, CDR1 is SGDLS and CDR2 YYNGEE. DNA of the CDR3: TGTGCCAGCAGCGTAAGCGGGAGGGCGGATGAGCAGTTCTTC. This sequence encodes CASSVSGRADEQFF.

This clone showed up just once. CDR3 nucleotides: TGTGCCAGCAGCCCATCCCCGGAGGTAAATACGCAGTATTTT. Amino acids: CASSPSPEVNTQYF. This chain connects TRBV6-4 to TRBJ2-3; D possibly corresponds to TRBD2 (5 bases). Trimming removed 6 bases at V and 7 bases at J, with 17 bases between. This CDR3 comprises 14 residues. Germline values: CDR1 MRHNA, CDR2 SNTAGT.

A few counts support this clone. This sequence joins TRBV7-2 and TRBJ2-1, with 10 bases lining up with TRBD2. Looked up from germline, CDR1 is SGHTA and CDR2 is FQGNSA. The CDR3 covers 16 residues. Germline trimming cut 5 bases from V and 7 bases from J; bases unmatched to any gene: 11. Written as DNA, the CDR3 is TGTGCCAGCAGCCCCCCGGGGCTAGCGGGAGTGAATGAGCAGTTCTTC. Translating it yields CASSPPGLAGVNEQFF. The full variable domain, in which reference TRBV7-2 and TRBJ2-1 provide the parts outside the CDR3, is GAGVSQSPSNKVTEKGKDVELRCDPISGHTALYWYRQSLGQGLEFLIYFQGNSAPDKSGLPSDRFSAERTGGSVSTLTIQRTQQEDSAVYLCASSPPGLAGVNEQFFGPGTRLTVL.

This clone occurred once. The rearrangement links TRBV11-2 to TRBJ2-2; 7 positions match TRBD2. The V gene end was trimmed by 0 bases and the J gene end by 5 bases; junction bases not matched to a gene: 0. The V gene's germline CDR1 is SGHAT and CDR2 FQNNGV. The CDR3 has 14 amino acids. CDR3 in DNA: TGTGCCAGCAGCTTAGAAGCGGGGACCGGGGAGCTGTTTTTT. Translated, it gives CASSLEAGTGELFF.

The chain joins TRBV6-5 to TRBJ2-1; TRBD1 might be the D (5 bases). The CDR3 is made up of 13 amino acids. CDR1 and CDR2 from the germline V gene are MNHEY and SVGAGI. Trimming took off 1 base at V and 10 bases at J, with 11 bases between the two ends. The CDR3 DNA is TGTGCCAGCAGTTACTTGATGGGGCCGGAGCAGTTCTTC. This sequence encodes CASSYLMGPEQFF.

This sequence joins TRBV7-9 and TRBJ1-2; no reliable D call. This CDR3 contains 15 residues. The germline V gene encodes CDR1 SEHNR and CDR2 FQNEAQ (reference sequence). Trimming shortened V by 7 bases and J by 6 bases, and 21 bases separated the two germline ends. The CDR3 nucleotides read TGTGCCAGCACCCTTAGTGGCAGGACTAATAATGGCTACACCTTC. Its protein product is CASTLSGRTNNGYTF.

The chain has TRBV5-1 and TRBJ2-2; 7 bases match TRBD2. There are 16 residues in the CDR3. V shed 4 bases, J shed 4 bases, and the junction held 10 bases outside the gene matches. Looked up from germline, CDR1 is SGHRS and CDR2 is YFSETQ. The CDR3 DNA follows: TGCGCCAGCAGCGCCCTCGGGCGGGAGAGCACCGGGGAGCTGTTTTTT. It yields the protein CASSALGRESTGELFF.

The gene calls are TRBV6-5 and TRBJ1-1; 8 bases are a match to TRBD1. The length of the CDR3 is 14 residues. Germline CDR1 reads MNHEY; CDR2 reads SVGAGI. V dropped 5 bases and J dropped 5; count of bases not matched to a gene: 7. The CDR3 spells CASSRQGAGTEAFF. CDR3 nucleotide sequence: TGTGCCAGCAGTAGGCAGGGGGCCGGTACTGAAGCTTTCTTT.

The rearrangement joins TRBV28 to TRBJ1-5; D uncertain. The germline V and J ends were trimmed by 4 bases and 7 bases, with 26 bases remaining between them. The CDR3 is 18 amino acids. Germline V gene sequence: CDR1 MDHEN, CDR2 SYDVKM. The CDR3, as DNA: TGTGCCAGCAGTTCGGGAGCCAGTGGAGTCCTAGTTCACCAGCCCCAGCATTTT. Its translation is CASSSGASGVLVHQPQHF.

This clone was counted between two and nine times. The chain combines TRBV4-2 with TRBJ2-1, with TRBD2 matching over 10 bases. With V trimmed by 1 base and J by 4 bases, 4 bases remained unmatched. The CDR3 consists of 16 residues. In germline, CDR1 is LGHNA, CDR2 YNFKEQ. The CDR3 protein is CASSQGWTSGYNEQFF. Written as DNA, the CDR3 is TGTGCCAGCAGCCAAGGGTGGACTAGCGGATACAATGAGCAGTTCTTC.

This sequence joins TRBV9 and TRBJ1-2; TRBD1 is a possible D gene (6 bases). Trimming pared 0 bases from V and 8 bases from J, leaving 17 bases between. Per germline, CDR1 SGDLS and CDR2 YYNGEE. This CDR3 has 15 residues. The CDR3 nucleotides read TGTGCCAGCAGCGTAGAGCCGGGGGCGGGAGGCGGCTACACCTTC. Its protein product is CASSVEPGAGGGYTF. The full variable domain, in which reference TRBV9 and TRBJ1-2 provide the parts outside the CDR3, is DSGVTQTPKHLITATGQRVTLRCSPRSGDLSVYWYQQSLDQGLQFLIQYYNGEERAKGNILERFSAQQFPDLHSELNLSSLELGDSALYFCASSVEPGAGGGYTFGSGTRLTVV.

The chain links TRBV6-5 to TRBJ1-5, with 7 bases fitting TRBD1. The CDR3 is 13 residues long. V was pared by 4 bases and J by 4 bases, with 1 base of the junction left unmatched. Per germline, CDR1 MNHEY and CDR2 SVGAGI. CDR3 sequence (DNA): TGTGCCAGCAGTTCGGACAGGAATCAGCCCCAGCATTTT. It yields the protein CASSSDRNQPQHF.

This chain uses TRBV7-9 with TRBJ1-2, with D maybe TRBD1 (6 bases). CDR1 is SEHNR, CDR2 FQNEAQ, per germline (reference sequence). This CDR3 spans 17 amino acids. Trimming took off 3 bases at V and 5 bases at J, with 22 bases between the two ends. CDR3 nucleotide sequence: TGTGCCAGCAGCTTTTCTGGGGAAACAGGGAAGAGTTATGGCTACACCTTC. Protein sequence: CASSFSGETGKSYGYTF. Together with reference TRBV7-9 and TRBJ1-2, the CDR3 gives the full variable domain: DTGVSQNPRHKITKRGQNVTFRCDPISEHNRLYWYRQTLGQGPEFLTYFQNEAQLEKSRLLSDRFSAERPKGSFSTLEIQRTEQGDSAMYLCASSFSGETGKSYGYTFGSGTRLTVV.

V usage is TRBV30 and J usage is TRBJ1-3; maybe TRBD1 (5 bases). The CDR3 spans 14 residues. CDR1 GTSNPN and CDR2 SVGIG come from the germline V gene (reference sequence). V was trimmed by 6 bases and J by 1 base, leaving 13 bases between them. CDR3 residues: CACQAGGSGNTIYF. Written as DNA, the CDR3 is TGTGCCTGCCAAGCCGGGGGGTCTGGAAACACCATATATTTT.